This T cell receptor (beta chain) was captured by sequencing in a study of CD4 T cell repertoires in COVID-19. Study-wide context: Other coronavirus spike proteins restimulated relabeled CFSE-low cells expanded with IL-2 for about eleven days. General study points: SARS-CoV and/or HKU1 spike cultures shared between about 6.5 and 27% of SARS-CoV-2 clonotypes. Two or all three memory subsets shared several highly expanded SARS-CoV-2-reactive clonotypes.

The protocol was immunoSEQ multiplex PCR, while the TCRdb copy is restricted to in-frame clones and leaves out a portion. The repertoire holds approximately 22,000 clones, with around 86% as singletons. Remarks on this clone: Antigen unknown.

Sequencing was done directly on freshly isolated, uncultured memory T cells. The CDR3 consists of 16 residues. V was pared by 3 bases and J by 0 bases, with 5 bases of the junction left unmatched. In germline, CDR1 is SGHRS, CDR2 YFSETQ. This receptor was taken from a human donor who had COVID-19. The sequencing used central memory CD4+ T cells from blood, collected before the COVID-19 pandemic. The chain is built from TRBV5-1 and TRBJ2-7, with 11 positions matching TRBD1. The CDR3 here is CASSSAGQGASYEQYF. Written as DNA, the CDR3 is TGCGCCAGCAGCTCAGCTGGACAGGGGGCCTCCTACGAGCAGTACTTC.